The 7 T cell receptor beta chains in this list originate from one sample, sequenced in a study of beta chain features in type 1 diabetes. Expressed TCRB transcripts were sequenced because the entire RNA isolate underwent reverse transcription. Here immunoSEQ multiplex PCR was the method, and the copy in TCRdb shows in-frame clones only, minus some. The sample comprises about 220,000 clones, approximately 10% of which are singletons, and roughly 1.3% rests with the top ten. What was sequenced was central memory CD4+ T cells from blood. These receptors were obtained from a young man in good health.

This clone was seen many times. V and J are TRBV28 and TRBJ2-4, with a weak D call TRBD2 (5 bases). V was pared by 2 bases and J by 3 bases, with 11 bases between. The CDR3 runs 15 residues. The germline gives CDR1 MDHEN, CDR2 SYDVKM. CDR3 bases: TGTGCCAGCAGTTTACTGGAGGATGGCAAAAACATTCAGTACTTC. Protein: CASSLLEDGKNIQYF.

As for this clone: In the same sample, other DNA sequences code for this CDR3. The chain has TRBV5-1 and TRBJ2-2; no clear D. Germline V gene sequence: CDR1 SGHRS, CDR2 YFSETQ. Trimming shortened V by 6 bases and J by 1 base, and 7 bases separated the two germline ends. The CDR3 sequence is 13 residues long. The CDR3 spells CASTGGNTGELFF. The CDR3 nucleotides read TGCGCCAGCACGGGCGGGAACACCGGGGAGCTGTTTTTT.

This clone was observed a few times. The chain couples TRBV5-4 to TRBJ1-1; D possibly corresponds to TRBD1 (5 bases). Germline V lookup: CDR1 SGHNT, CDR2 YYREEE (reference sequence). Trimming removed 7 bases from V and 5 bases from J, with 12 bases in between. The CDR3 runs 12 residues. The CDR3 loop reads CASAETGTEAFF. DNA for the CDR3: TGTGCCAGCGCCGAAACAGGAACTGAAGCTTTCTTT.

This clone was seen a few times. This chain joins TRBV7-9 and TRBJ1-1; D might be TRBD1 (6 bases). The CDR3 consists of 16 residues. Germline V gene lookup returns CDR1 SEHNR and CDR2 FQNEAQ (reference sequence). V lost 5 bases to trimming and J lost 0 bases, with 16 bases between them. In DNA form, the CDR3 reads TGTGCCAGCAGCCTCCCAGCGACAGGCATGAACACTGAAGCTTTCTTT. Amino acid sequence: CASSLPATGMNTEAFF.

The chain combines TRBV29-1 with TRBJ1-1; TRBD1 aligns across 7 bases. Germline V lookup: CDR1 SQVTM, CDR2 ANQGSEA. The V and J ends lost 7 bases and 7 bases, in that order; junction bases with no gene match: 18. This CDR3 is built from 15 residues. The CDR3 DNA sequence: TGCAGCGCATTGCAGCCCGGGACAGTGACGTTTGAAGCTTTCTTT. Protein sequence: CSALQPGTVTFEAFF.

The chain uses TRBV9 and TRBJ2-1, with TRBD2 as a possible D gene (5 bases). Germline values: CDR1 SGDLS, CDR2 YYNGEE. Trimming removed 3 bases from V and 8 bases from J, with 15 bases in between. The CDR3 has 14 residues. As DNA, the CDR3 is TGTGCCAGCAGCGCCACGGCTAGCTCCTATGAGCAGTTCTTC. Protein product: CASSATASSYEQFF.

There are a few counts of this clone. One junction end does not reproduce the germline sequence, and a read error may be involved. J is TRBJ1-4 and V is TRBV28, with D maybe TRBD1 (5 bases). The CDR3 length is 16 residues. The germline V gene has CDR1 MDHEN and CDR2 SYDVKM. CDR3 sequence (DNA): TGTGCCAGCACCCTCCTCGGCGCGGGGGTGAATGAAAAGCTGTTTTTT. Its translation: CASTLLGAGVNEKLFF.